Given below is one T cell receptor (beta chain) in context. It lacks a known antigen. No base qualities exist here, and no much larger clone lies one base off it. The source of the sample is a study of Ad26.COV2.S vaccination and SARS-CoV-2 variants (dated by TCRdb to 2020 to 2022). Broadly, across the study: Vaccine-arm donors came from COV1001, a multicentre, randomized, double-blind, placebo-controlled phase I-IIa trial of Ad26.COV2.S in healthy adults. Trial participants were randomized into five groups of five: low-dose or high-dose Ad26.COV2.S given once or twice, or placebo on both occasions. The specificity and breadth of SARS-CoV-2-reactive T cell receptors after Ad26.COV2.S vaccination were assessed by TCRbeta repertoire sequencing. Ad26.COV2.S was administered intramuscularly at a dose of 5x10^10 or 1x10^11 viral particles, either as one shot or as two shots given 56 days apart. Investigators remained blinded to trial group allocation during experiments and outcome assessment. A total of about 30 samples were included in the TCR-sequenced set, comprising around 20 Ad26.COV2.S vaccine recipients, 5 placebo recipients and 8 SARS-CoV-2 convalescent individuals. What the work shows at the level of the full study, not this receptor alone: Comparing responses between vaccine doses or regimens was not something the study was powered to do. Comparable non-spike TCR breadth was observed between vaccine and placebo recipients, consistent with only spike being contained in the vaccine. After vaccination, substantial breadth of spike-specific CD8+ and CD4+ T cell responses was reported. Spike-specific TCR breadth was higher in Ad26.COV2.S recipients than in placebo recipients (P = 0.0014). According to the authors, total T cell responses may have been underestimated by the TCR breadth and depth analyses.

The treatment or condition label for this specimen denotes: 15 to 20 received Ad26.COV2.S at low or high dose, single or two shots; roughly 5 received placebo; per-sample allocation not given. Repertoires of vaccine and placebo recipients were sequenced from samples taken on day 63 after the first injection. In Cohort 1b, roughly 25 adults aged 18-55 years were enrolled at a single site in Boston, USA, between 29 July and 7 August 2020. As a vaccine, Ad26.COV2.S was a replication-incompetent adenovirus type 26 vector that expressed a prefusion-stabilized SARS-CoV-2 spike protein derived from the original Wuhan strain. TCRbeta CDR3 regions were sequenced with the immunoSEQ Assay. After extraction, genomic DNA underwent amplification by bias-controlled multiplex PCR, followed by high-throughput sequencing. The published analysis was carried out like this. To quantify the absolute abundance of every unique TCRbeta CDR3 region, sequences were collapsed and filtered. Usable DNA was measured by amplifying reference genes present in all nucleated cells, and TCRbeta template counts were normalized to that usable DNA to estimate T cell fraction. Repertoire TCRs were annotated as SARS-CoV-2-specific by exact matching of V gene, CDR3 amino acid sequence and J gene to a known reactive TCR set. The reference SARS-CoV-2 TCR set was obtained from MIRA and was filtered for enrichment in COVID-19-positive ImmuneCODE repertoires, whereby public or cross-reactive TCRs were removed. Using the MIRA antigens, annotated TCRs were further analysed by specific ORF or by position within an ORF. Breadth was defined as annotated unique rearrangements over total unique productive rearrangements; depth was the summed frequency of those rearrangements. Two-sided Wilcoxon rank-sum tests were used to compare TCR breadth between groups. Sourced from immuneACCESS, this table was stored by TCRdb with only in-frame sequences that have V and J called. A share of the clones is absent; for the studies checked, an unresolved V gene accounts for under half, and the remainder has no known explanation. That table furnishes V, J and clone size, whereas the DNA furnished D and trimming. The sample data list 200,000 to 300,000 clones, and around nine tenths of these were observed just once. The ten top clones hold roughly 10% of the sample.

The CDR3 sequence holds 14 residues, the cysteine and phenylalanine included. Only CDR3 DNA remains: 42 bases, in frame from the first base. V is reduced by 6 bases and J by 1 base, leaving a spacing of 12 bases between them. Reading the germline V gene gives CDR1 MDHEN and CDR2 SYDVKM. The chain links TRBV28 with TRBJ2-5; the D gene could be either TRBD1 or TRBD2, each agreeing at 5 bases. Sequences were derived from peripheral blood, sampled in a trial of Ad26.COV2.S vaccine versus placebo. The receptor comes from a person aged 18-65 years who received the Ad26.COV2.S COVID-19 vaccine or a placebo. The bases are TGTGCCAGCAGCTCGGGACCGCCCCAAGAGACCCAGTACTTC. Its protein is CASSSGPPQETQYF.